One sample yielded the 8 T cell receptor beta chains listed below, sequenced in a study of neurological immune-mediated disorders. TCRdb reprocessed the 5' RACE reads with MiXCR, giving one entry per CDR3 protein. The table has some 43,000 distinct CDR3 sequences, roughly an eighth seen once. Specified time point: longitudinal time-point 3. The source material was PBMCs. The source of these receptors is a male donor with HTLV-1-associated myelopathy (HAM/TSP).

Only a few counts were recorded for this clonotype. DNA of the CDR3: TGTGCCAGCAGTGGACGAAGGGGCTACACCTTC. As protein: CASSGRRGYTF. The V gene is TRBV25-1, the J gene TRBJ1-2; no clear D. The CDR3 runs to 11 residues. The germline V gene has CDR1 MGHDK and CDR2 SYGVNS. Trimming removed 4 bases at V and 8 bases at J, with 8 bases between.

This clonotype occurred many times. The V and J genes are TRBV20-1 and TRBJ1-1; no clear D. The CDR3 has 11 residues. Germline V gene data show CDR1 as DFQATT and CDR2 as SNEGSKA (reference sequence). V lost 3 bases and J lost 10, with 12 bases in between. The CDR3 DNA reads as TGCAGTGCTAGTCTGCCTGATGTAGCTTTCTTT. Translating gives CSASLPDVAFF.

The rearrangement uses TRBV5-1 and TRBJ1-2, with D tentatively TRBD1 (5 bases). The CDR3 consists of 17 residues. Germline assignment: CDR1 SGHRS and CDR2 YFSETQ. V was clipped by 2 bases and J by 6 bases, with 23 bases between them. The CDR3 here is CASSLMGQRRAGDGYTF. CDR3 coding DNA: TGCGCCAGCAGCTTAATGGGGCAGAGGAGGGCCGGGGATGGCTACACCTTC.

At least ten counts were recorded for this clonotype. The chain carries TRBV4-3 and TRBJ1-2; perhaps TRBD1 as D (5 bases). V dropped 5 bases and J dropped 4 bases, with 20 bases sitting between them. The CDR3 is 16 amino acids. CDR1 LGHNA and CDR2 YSLEER come from the germline V gene. The CDR3 spells CASSGQVKLRGYGYTF. In DNA, the CDR3 is TGCGCCAGCAGCGGACAAGTAAAACTGAGGGGCTATGGCTACACCTTC.

The V gene is TRBV20-1, the J gene TRBJ2-1, with 8 bases that match TRBD2. Per the germline V gene, CDR1 is DFQATT and CDR2 is SNEGSKA (reference sequence). CDR3 length equals 18 residues. The J segment lost 1 base and the V segment lost 2 bases, leaving 13 bases of the junction unmatched. The CDR3 spells CSARPSGGGGTSYNEQFF. For the CDR3, the DNA is TGCAGTGCTAGACCTTCCGGGGGGGGCGGCACTTCCTACAATGAGCAGTTCTTC.

This chain links TRBV9 with TRBJ1-5; possibly TRBD1 for D (6 bases). V was pared by 1 base and J by 0 bases, with 8 bases between. Germline V gene sequence: CDR1 SGDLS, CDR2 YYNGEE. CDR3 size: 15 residues. CDR3 sequence: CASSVQGSSNQPQHF. CDR3 nucleotides: TGTGCCAGCAGCGTACAGGGGAGTAGCAATCAGCCCCAGCATTTT.

By sample share, this clonotype is medium-sized (0.01 to 0.1%). The chain employs TRBV12-3 or TRBV12-4 and TRBJ2-3, with 7 bases that match TRBD2. The V gene end was trimmed by 7 bases and the J gene end by 3 bases; junction bases not matched to a gene: 7. The CDR3 extends over 14 amino acids. CDR3 sequence (DNA): TGTGCCAGCACACGGGACTACGAGACAGATACGCAGTATTTT. It codes for CASTRDYETDTQYF.

Concerning this clonotype: A read error may account for a junction end that differs from germline. The J gene is TRBJ2-3, the V gene TRBV27, with 8 bases lining up with TRBD1. The CDR3 runs 14 residues. Germline CDR1 is MNHEY and CDR2 is SMNVEV (reference sequence). The CDR3 bases are TGTGCCAACAGTCTCGGACAGGGCTCTGATACGCAGTATTTT. It is translated as CANSLGQGSDTQYF.